This TCR beta chain was sequenced in a study of shared clonotypes between healthy human individuals. The germline V gene has CDR1 KGHSH and CDR2 LQKENI. There are 16 residues in the CDR3. Trimming stripped 2 bases from V and 6 bases from J, with 17 bases between. A word on this clone: Antigen: not known.

Sequencing used immunoSEQ multiplex PCR; TCRdb keeps in-frame clones, though not all of them. The repertoire includes about 1.1 million clones, approximately 77% of them detected once, and 0.89% sits in the top ten. Study findings and constraints: Against clonotypes common to all four donors, non-shared ones had lower generation probabilities. Roughly 5% of naive CD4 clonotypes were shared across a few donors. Blood was the only sampled material, and tissue repertoires likely differ.

Input material: memory CD4+ T cells from PBMCs. Documented subset: CD45RA-negative fraction. The source of this sequence is a man between 18 and 35 years old in good health. Some clones in this sample may be carry-over from other donors' samples. The chain couples TRBV18 to TRBJ2-4, with a tentative D call TRBD1 (7 bases). CDR3 bases: TGTGCCAGCTCACCATTGTGGACAGGAGGGGGAAACATTCAGTACTTC. This encodes CASSPLWTGGGNIQYF.